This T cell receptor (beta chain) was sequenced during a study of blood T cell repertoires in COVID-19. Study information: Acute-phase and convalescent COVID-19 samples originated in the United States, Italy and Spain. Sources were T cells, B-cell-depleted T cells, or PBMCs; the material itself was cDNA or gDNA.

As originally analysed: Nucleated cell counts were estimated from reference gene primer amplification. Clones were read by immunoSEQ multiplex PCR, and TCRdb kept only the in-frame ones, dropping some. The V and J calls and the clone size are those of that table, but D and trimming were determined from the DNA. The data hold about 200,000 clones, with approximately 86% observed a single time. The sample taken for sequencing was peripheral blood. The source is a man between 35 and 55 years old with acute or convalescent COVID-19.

The CDR3 DNA is TGTGCCAGCAGTCCCGGGACAGGGTATGGCTACACCTTC. Its protein product is CASSPGTGYGYTF. V usage is TRBV14 and J usage is TRBJ1-2; 9 bases match TRBD1. The V gene's germline CDR1 is SGHDN and CDR2 FVKESK. The CDR3 length is 13 residues. J lost 5 bases, V lost 6 bases, and 4 bases had no gene match.